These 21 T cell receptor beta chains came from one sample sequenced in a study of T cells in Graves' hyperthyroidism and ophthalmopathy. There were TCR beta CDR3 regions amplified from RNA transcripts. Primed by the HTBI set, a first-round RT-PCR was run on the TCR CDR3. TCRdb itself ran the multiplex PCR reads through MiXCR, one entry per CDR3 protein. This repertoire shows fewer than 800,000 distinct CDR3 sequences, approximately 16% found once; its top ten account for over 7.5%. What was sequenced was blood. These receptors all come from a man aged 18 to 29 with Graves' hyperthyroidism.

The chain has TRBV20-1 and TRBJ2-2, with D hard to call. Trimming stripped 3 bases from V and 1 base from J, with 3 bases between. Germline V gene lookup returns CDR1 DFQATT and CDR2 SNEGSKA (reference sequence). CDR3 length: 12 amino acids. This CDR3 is CSARKNTGELFF. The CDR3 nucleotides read TGCAGTGCTAGGAAGAACACCGGGGAGCTGTTTTTT.

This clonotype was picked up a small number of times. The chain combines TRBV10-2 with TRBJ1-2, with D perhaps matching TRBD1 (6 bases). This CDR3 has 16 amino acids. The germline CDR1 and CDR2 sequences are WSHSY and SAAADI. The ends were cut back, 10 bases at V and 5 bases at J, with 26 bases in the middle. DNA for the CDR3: TGCGCCACACGGGGGGCTTTGGTGCAGGGGAAATATGGCTACACCTTC. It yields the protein CATRGALVQGKYGYTF.

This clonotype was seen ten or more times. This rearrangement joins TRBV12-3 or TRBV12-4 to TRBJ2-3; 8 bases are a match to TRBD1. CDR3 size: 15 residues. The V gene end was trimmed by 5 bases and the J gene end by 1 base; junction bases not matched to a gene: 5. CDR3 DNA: TGTGCCAGCAGTCCGACAGGGGATCGCACAGATACGCAGTATTTT. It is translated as CASSPTGDRTDTQYF.

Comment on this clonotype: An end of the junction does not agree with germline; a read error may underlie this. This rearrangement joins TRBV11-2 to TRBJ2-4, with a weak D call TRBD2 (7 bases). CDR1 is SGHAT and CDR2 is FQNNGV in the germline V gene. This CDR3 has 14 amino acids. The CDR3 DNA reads TGTGCCAGCAGCTCCGGGGGGCGCAAAACCATTCAGTACTTC. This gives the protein CASSSGGRKTIQYF.

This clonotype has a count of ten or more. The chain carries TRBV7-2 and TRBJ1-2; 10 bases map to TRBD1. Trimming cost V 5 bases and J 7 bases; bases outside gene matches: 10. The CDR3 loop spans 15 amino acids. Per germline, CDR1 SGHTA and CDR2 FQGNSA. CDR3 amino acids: CASSARRQGATGYTF. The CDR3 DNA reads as TGTGCCAGCAGCGCCCGAAGACAGGGGGCTACTGGCTACACCTTC. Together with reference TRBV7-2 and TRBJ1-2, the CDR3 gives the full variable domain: GAGVSQSPSNKVTEKGKDVELRCDPISGHTALYWYRQSLGQGLEFLIYFQGNSAPDKSGLPSDRFSAERTGGSVSTLTIQRTQQEDSAVYLCASSARRQGATGYTFGSGTRLTVV.

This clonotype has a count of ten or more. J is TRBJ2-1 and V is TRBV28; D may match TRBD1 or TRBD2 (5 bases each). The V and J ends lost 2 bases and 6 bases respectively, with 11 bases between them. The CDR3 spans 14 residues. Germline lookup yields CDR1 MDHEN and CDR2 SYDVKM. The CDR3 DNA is TGTGCCAGCAGTTTAGGGACCCCGGTCAATGAGCAGTTCTTC. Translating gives CASSLGTPVNEQFF.

The chain's CDR3 is CASRELGTDTQYF. The CDR3 DNA is TGTGCCAGCCGGGAGTTGGGCACAGATACGCAGTATTTT. V gene TRBV28 combines with J gene TRBJ2-3; TRBD2 is a possible D gene (6 bases). V shed 8 bases and J shed 1 base, with 10 bases lying between them. Per the germline V gene, CDR1 is MDHEN and CDR2 is SYDVKM. The CDR3 sequence is 13 residues long. The full variable domain, with the rest looked up from reference TRBV28 and TRBJ2-3, is DVKVTQSSRYLVKRTGEKVFLECVQDMDHENMFWYRQDPGLGLRLIYFSYDVKMKEKGDIPEGYSVSREKKERFSLILESASTNQTSMYLCASRELGTDTQYFGPGTRLTVL.

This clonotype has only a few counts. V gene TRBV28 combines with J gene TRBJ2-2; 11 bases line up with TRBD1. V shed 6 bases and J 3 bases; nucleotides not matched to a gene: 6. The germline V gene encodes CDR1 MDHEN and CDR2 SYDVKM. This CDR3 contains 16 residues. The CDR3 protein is CASRLPGQGDTGELFF. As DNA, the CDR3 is TGTGCCAGCAGGCTACCGGGACAGGGGGACACCGGGGAGCTGTTTTTT. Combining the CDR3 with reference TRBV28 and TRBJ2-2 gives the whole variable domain DVKVTQSSRYLVKRTGEKVFLECVQDMDHENMFWYRQDPGLGLRLIYFSYDVKMKEKGDIPEGYSVSREKKERFSLILESASTNQTSMYLCASRLPGQGDTGELFFGEGSRLTVL.

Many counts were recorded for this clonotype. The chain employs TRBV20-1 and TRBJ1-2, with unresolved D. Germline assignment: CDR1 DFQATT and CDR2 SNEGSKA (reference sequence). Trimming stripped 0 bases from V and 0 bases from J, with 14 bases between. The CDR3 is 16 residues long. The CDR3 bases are TGCAGTGCTAGAGATCTTAATCGGGCCACTAACTATGGCTACACCTTC. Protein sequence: CSARDLNRATNYGYTF.

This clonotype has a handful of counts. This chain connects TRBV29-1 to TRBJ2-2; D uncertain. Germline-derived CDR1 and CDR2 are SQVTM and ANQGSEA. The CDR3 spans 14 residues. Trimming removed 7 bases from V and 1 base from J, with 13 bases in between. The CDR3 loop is CSARVVLNTGELFF. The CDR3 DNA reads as TGCAGCGCCCGGGTGGTATTGAACACCGGGGAGCTGTTTTTT.

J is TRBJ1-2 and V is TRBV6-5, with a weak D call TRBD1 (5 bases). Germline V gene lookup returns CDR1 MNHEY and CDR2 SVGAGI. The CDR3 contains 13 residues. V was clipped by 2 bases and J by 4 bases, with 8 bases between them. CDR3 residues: CASSYRQIYGYTF. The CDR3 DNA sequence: TGTGCCAGCAGTTACAGACAGATCTATGGCTACACCTTC.

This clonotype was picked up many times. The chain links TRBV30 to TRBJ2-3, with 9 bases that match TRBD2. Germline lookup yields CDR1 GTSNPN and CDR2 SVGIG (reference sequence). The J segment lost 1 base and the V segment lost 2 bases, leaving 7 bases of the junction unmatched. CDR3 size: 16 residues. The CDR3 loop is CAWSPRVAGGTDTQYF. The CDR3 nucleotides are TGTGCCTGGAGTCCCCGGGTAGCGGGAGGCACAGATACGCAGTATTTT.

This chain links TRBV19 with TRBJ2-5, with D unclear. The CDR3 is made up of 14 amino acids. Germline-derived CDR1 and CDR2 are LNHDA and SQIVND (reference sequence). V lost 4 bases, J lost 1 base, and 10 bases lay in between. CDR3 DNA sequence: TGTGCCAGTAGTAAACGGTCCCTCCAAGAGACCCAGTACTTC. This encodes CASSKRSLQETQYF. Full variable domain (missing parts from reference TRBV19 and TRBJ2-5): DGGITQSPKYLFRKEGQNVTLSCEQNLNHDAMYWYRQDPGQGLRLIYYSQIVNDFQKGDIAEGYSVSREKKESFPLTVTSAQKNPTAFYLCASSKRSLQETQYFGPGTRLLVL.

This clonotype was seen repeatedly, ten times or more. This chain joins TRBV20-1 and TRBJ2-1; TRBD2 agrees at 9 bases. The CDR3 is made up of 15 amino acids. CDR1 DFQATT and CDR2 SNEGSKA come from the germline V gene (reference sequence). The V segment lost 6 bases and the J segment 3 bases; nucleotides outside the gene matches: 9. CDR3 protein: CSAPPSGNFYNEQFF. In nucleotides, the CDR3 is TGCAGTGCCCCCCCTAGCGGGAACTTCTACAATGAGCAGTTCTTC.

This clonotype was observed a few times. The CDR3 sequence is CSVDMGLYNEQFF. CDR3 in DNA: TGCAGCGTTGATATGGGACTTTACAATGAGCAGTTCTTC. The genes are TRBV29-1 and TRBJ2-1; tentatively, D is TRBD2 (6 bases). Trimming pared 3 bases from V and 4 bases from J, leaving 10 bases between. This CDR3 is 13 amino acids long. CDR1 and CDR2 from the germline V gene are SQVTM and ANQGSEA.

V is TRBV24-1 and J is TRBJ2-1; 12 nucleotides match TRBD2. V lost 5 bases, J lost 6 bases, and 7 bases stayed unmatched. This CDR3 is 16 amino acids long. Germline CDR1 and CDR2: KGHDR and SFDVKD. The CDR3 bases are TGTGCCACCAGTGCCCCGACTAGCGGGAGAGCCAATGAGCAGTTCTTC. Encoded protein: CATSAPTSGRANEQFF.

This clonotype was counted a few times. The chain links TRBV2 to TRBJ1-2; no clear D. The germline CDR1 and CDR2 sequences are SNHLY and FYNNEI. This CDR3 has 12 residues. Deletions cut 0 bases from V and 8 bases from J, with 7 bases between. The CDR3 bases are TGTGCCAGCAGTGAAGCGCTAAGGGGCTACACCTTC. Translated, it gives CASSEALRGYTF.

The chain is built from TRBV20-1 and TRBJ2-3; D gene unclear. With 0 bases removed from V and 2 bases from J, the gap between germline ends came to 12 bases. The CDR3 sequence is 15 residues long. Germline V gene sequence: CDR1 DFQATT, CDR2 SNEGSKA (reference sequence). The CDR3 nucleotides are TGCAGTGCTAGAGATCGAAACAGATACACAGATACGCAGTATTTT. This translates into CSARDRNRYTDTQYF.

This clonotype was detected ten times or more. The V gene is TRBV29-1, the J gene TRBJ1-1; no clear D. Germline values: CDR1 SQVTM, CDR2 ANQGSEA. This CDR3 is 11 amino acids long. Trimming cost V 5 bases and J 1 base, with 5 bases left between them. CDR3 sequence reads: CSVHRNTEAFF. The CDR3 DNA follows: TGCAGCGTTCATCGGAACACTGAAGCTTTCTTT.

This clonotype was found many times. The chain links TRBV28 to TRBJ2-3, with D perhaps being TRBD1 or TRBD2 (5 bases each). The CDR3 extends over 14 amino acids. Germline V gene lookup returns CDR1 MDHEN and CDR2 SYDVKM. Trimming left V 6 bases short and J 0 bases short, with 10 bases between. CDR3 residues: CASSGTVSTDTQYF. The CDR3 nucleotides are TGTGCCAGCAGCGGGACGGTGAGCACAGATACGCAGTATTTT.

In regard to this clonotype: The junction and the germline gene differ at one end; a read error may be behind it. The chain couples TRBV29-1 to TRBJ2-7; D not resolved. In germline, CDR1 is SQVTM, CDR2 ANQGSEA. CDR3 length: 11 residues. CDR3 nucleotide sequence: TGCGGCGTCACCCTAGGCCCCGAGCAGTACTTC. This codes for CGVTLGPEQYF.